The 30 T cell receptor beta chains listed next were all sequenced from one sample in a study of identical twins. MiXCR, applied by TCRdb to the 5' RACE reads, yields one record per CDR3 protein. The table includes about 890,000 distinct CDR3 sequences, approximately 13% detected once. Another study also made use of these data, one on yellow fever vaccine responses in identical twins.

Sequenced: PBMCs. Receptors originate from a woman younger than 30 in good health.

This clonotype appeared many times. This rearrangement joins TRBV28 to TRBJ2-2; D ambiguous. The CDR3 is 12 amino acids. V was cut by 2 bases and J by 7 bases, with 5 bases left in between. Germline V lookup: CDR1 MDHEN, CDR2 SYDVKM. The CDR3 DNA is TGTGCCAGCAGTTTAGTAGGCGGGGAGCTGTTTTTT. This translates into CASSLVGGELFF.

There are a few counts of this clonotype. The genes are TRBV13 and TRBJ2-5, with D unclear. Per the germline V gene, CDR1 is PRHDT and CDR2 is FYEKMQ (reference sequence). The length of the CDR3 is 12 residues. With 3 bases removed from V and 5 bases from J, the gap between germline ends came to 7 bases. The CDR3 region has the DNA TGTGCCAGCAGCTTCACCACGGAGACCCAGTACTTC. This sequence encodes CASSFTTETQYF.

This clonotype was observed a few times. Written as DNA, the CDR3 is TGTGCCATACCCGGACTAGCGGTTGTTTTCACCGGGGAGCTGTTTTTT. It specifies CAIPGLAVVFTGELFF. The chain has TRBV7-9 and TRBJ2-2, with 10 bases aligning to TRBD2. CDR3 length equals 16 residues. Germline CDR1 SEHNR, CDR2 FQNEAQ (reference sequence). The V gene end was trimmed by 10 bases and the J gene end by 4 bases; junction bases not matched to a gene: 12.

This clonotype was counted only a few times. This sequence joins TRBV2 and TRBJ1-2; possibly TRBD1 for D (5 bases). The germline V gene encodes CDR1 SNHLY and CDR2 FYNNEI. V dropped 10 bases and J dropped 4 bases, with 16 bases sitting between them. This CDR3 is built from 13 residues. CDR3 in amino acids: CATRQPAGYGYTF. The DNA for the CDR3 is TGTGCCACCCGACAGCCTGCTGGCTATGGCTACACCTTC.

This chain joins TRBV28 and TRBJ1-2; 7 bases fit TRBD1. Losses at the gene ends were 10 bases for V and 4 bases for J; bases not matched to a gene: 18. The CDR3 is made up of 16 amino acids. Germline-derived CDR1 and CDR2 are MDHEN and SYDVKM. Written as DNA, the CDR3 is TGTGCCACCCTGACAGGGCGCGGAAGGCCCCTCTATGGCTACACCTTC. Its translation: CATLTGRGRPLYGYTF.

This clonotype was counted at least ten times. Its ends do not fully match the called genes, so a read error is possible. The V gene is TRBV7-6, the J gene TRBJ2-3; D is possibly TRBD2 (5 bases). This CDR3 is 14 amino acids long. Germline CDR1 is SGHVS and CDR2 is FNYEAQ. The CDR3 DNA reads TGCGCCAGCAGCCTGAGGACTAGCACAGATACGCAGTATTTT. Protein product: CASSLRTSTDTQYF. Filled out from reference TRBV7-6 and TRBJ2-3, the complete variable domain reads GAGVSQSPRYKVTKRGQDVALRCDPISGHVSLYWYRQALGQGPEFLTYFNYEAQQDKSGLPNDRFSAERPEGSISTLTIQRTEQRDSAMYRCASSLRTSTDTQYFGPGTRLTVL.

The chain carries TRBV2 and TRBJ1-6; D gene ambiguous. This CDR3 contains 14 residues. V was clipped by 3 bases and J by 2 bases, with 5 bases between them. Germline-derived CDR1 and CDR2 are SNHLY and FYNNEI. CDR3 sequence: CASSETAYNSPLHF. In DNA, the CDR3 is TGTGCCAGCAGTGAGACCGCCTATAATTCACCCCTCCACTTT.

This clonotype showed up just a few times. The gene calls are TRBV3-1 and TRBJ2-1; 7 bases map to TRBD2. Germline V gene sequence: CDR1 LGHDT, CDR2 YNNKEL (reference sequence). The V segment lost 0 bases and the J segment 10 bases; nucleotides outside the gene matches: 9. The CDR3 sequence is 15 residues long. CDR3 residues: CASSQDLVGGGEQFF. The CDR3 nucleotides are TGTGCCAGCAGCCAAGATCTAGTCGGGGGAGGGGAGCAGTTCTTC.

Only a few counts were recorded for this clonotype. The chain joins TRBV6-5 to TRBJ2-7; D remains ambiguous. V was shortened by 0 bases and J by 2 bases, with 8 bases between the two germline ends. This CDR3 spans 14 amino acids. Germline V gene sequence: CDR1 MNHEY, CDR2 SVGAGI. The CDR3 DNA reads TGTGCCAGCAGTTACTCGGACGGAACCTACGAGCAGTACTTC. Its translation is CASSYSDGTYEQYF.

This clonotype was found many times. V gene TRBV12-3 or TRBV12-4 combines with J gene TRBJ2-6; 8 bases fit TRBD2. The ends lost 5 bases at V and 2 bases at J; junction bases unmatched: 17. The CDR3 contains 20 residues. This CDR3 reads CASSRNFGRAGGPGANVLTF. The CDR3 DNA reads TGTGCCAGCAGTCGAAATTTCGGCCGCGCGGGAGGCCCTGGGGCCAACGTCCTGACTTTC.

This clonotype was counted many times. The chain uses TRBV15 and TRBJ1-5; D might be TRBD1 (5 bases). The CDR3 sequence is 14 residues long. Trimming pared 2 bases from V and 3 bases from J, leaving 8 bases between. CDR1 is LNHNV, CDR2 YYDKDF, per germline (reference sequence). Here the CDR3 DNA reads TGTGCCACCAGCAGACAGGGTTTCAATCAGCCCCAGCATTTT. Translated, it gives CATSRQGFNQPQHF.

This clonotype was observed a few times. The chain couples TRBV3-1 to TRBJ2-7; 10 bases fit TRBD1. CDR1 LGHDT and CDR2 YNNKEL come from the germline V gene (reference sequence). There are 16 residues in the CDR3. V was pared by 1 base and J by 1 base, with 4 bases of the junction left unmatched. The CDR3 sequence is CASSQGPGQGSYEQYF. In DNA form, the CDR3 reads TGTGCCAGCAGCCAAGGGCCGGGACAGGGGTCCTACGAGCAGTACTTC.

This clonotype is medium-sized by share. The rearrangement uses TRBV20-1 and TRBJ2-7, with 7 bases identical to TRBD1. Losses at the gene ends were 0 bases for V and 1 base for J; bases not matched to a gene: 6. CDR1 DFQATT and CDR2 SNEGSKA come from the germline V gene (reference sequence). The CDR3 has 15 amino acids. In DNA form, the CDR3 reads TGCAGTGCTAGAGAAAGGTGGGACAGTTCCTACGAGCAGTACTTC. Amino acid sequence: CSARERWDSSYEQYF.

The CDR3: CASSLGGVGRQPQHF. Written as DNA, the CDR3 is TGTGCCAGCAGCTTAGGGGGCGTAGGGCGTCAGCCCCAGCATTTT. V gene TRBV7-8 combines with J gene TRBJ1-5; maybe TRBD1 (5 bases). There are 15 residues in the CDR3. In germline, CDR1 is SGHVS, CDR2 FQNEAQ. Between the trimmed V and J ends, which lost 1 base and 6 bases, there was a span of 13 bases.

This clonotype showed up just a few times. The chain is built from TRBV7-9 and TRBJ2-1; D unresolved. Germline CDR1 and CDR2: SEHNR and FQNEAQ (reference sequence). Trimming removed 4 bases from V and 12 bases from J, with 10 bases in between. The CDR3 is made up of 11 amino acids. CDR3 amino acids: CASSSVLWQFF. In nucleotides, the CDR3 is TGTGCCAGCAGCTCCGTACTCTGGCAGTTCTTC.

This clonotype was detected a few times. The chain joins TRBV11-3 to TRBJ2-1, with 8 bases fitting TRBD2. This CDR3 comprises 15 residues. Germline V gene lookup returns CDR1 SGHNT and CDR2 YENEEA. With 6 bases clipped from V and 5 bases from J, the junction kept 9 bases outside the gene matches. The CDR3 nucleotides read TGTGCCAGCAGGCCATGGAGCGGGAGAAACAATGAGCAGTTCTTC. Its translation is CASRPWSGRNNEQFF. Based on the CDR3 plus reference TRBV11-3 and TRBJ2-1, the full variable domain is EAGVVQSPRYKIIEKKQPVAFWCNPISGHNTLYWYLQNLGQGPELLIRYENEEAVDDSQLPKDRFSAERLKGVDSTLKIQPAELGDSAVYLCASRPWSGRNNEQFFGPGTRLTVL.

This clonotype was found a few times. V gene TRBV29-1 combines with J gene TRBJ1-1; 7 bases are shared with TRBD1. The CDR3 sequence is 14 residues long. V lost 3 bases to trimming and J lost 4 bases; unmatched junction nucleotides: 8. Germline CDR1 SQVTM, CDR2 ANQGSEA. DNA of the CDR3: TGCAGCGTTGACTCAGGGGGAGCGGGCACTGAAGCTTTCTTT. The encoded protein is CSVDSGGAGTEAFF.

This clonotype was detected ten times or more. The rearrangement joins TRBV5-1 to TRBJ2-6; possible D gene TRBD1, 5 bases. Trimming removed 0 bases at V and 0 bases at J, with 10 bases between. Looked up from germline, CDR1 is SGHRS and CDR2 is YFSETQ. CDR3 length: 17 amino acids. The CDR3 sequence is CASSLGQGNSGANVLTF. CDR3 sequence (DNA): TGCGCCAGCAGCTTGGGTCAGGGTAACTCTGGGGCCAACGTCCTGACTTTC.

This clonotype was found a few times. V usage is TRBV2 and J usage is TRBJ1-1; D may be TRBD1 (5 bases). Between the trimmed V and J ends, which lost 4 bases and 1 base, there was a span of 10 bases. The germline CDR1 and CDR2 sequences are SNHLY and FYNNEI. The CDR3 contains 14 residues. The CDR3: CASSVQGENTEAFF. The CDR3 DNA sequence: TGTGCCAGCAGTGTTCAGGGTGAGAACACTGAAGCTTTCTTT.

This clonotype was found a few times. The J gene is TRBJ1-1, the V gene TRBV7-9; no firm D call. The germline CDR1 and CDR2 sequences are SEHNR and FQNEAQ (reference sequence). Trimming took off 2 bases at V and 0 bases at J, with 10 bases between the two ends. The CDR3 totals 15 residues. The CDR3 DNA reads as TGTGCCAGCAGCTTATATGGGTCGGTGAACACTGAAGCTTTCTTT. Translated: CASSLYGSVNTEAFF.

This clonotype came up many times. This chain connects TRBV12-3 or TRBV12-4 to TRBJ1-1; D unresolved. This CDR3 has 11 amino acids. V lost 6 bases and J lost 11, with 13 bases in between. As DNA, the CDR3 is TGTGCCAGCAGCCGCGGCCCTGGGGCTTTCTTT. Its translation is CASSRGPGAFF.

This chain joins TRBV10-2 and TRBJ2-3; TRBD2 matches 9 bases. The CDR3 extends over 15 amino acids. J gave up 3 bases and V 2 bases, and 3 bases lay outside the gene matches. CDR1 and CDR2 from the germline V gene are WSHSY and SAAADI. CDR3 protein: CASSEVAGGTDTQYF. CDR3 in DNA: TGCGCCAGCAGTGAGGTGGCGGGAGGGACAGATACGCAGTATTTT.

In this sample, this clonotype turned up a few times. The chain is built from TRBV7-9 and TRBJ1-1, with 7 bases aligning to TRBD1. This CDR3 spans 12 amino acids. V gave up 9 bases and J gave up 3 bases; unmatched junction bases: 4. CDR1 and CDR2 (germline): SEHNR, FQNEAQ (reference sequence). The CDR3 spells CASDGTDTEAFF. CDR3 bases: TGTGCCAGTGACGGGACAGACACTGAAGCTTTCTTT.

A remark on this clonotype: Germline and junction disagree at one end, which may indicate a read error. V gene TRBV28 combines with J gene TRBJ1-6, with D possibly matching TRBD1 (5 bases). This CDR3 comprises 15 residues. CDR1 MDHEN and CDR2 SYDVKM come from the germline V gene. The CDR3 sequence: CASRLLPAEGSPLHF. The CDR3 bases are TGTGCCAGCAGGTTATTGCCGGCGGAGGGGTCACCCCTCCACTTT.

The chain combines TRBV3-1 with TRBJ2-2, with D perhaps TRBD2 (5 bases). Trimming cost V 7 bases and J 1 base, with 13 bases left between them. The CDR3 length is 15 residues. Germline lookup yields CDR1 LGHDT and CDR2 YNNKEL (reference sequence). The CDR3 DNA sequence: TGTGCCAGCACCAGCCTGCGGGTGAACACCGGGGAGCTGTTTTTT. Its translation: CASTSLRVNTGELFF. Full variable domain (outside the CDR3, taken from reference TRBV3-1 and TRBJ2-2): DTAVSQTPKYLVTQMGNDKSIKCEQNLGHDTMYWYKQDSKKFLKIMFSYNNKELIINETVPNRFSPKSPDKAHLNLHINSLELGDSAVYFCASTSLRVNTGELFFGEGSRLTVL.

This clonotype has more than one count but fewer than ten. The chain is built from TRBV12-3 or TRBV12-4 and TRBJ1-4; D is uncertain. V lost 6 bases, J lost 8 bases, and 4 bases lay in between. CDR3 length: 10 residues. Here the CDR3 DNA reads TGTGCCAGCAGGGGGGAAAAACTGTTTTTT. This translates into CASRGEKLFF.

This clonotype was observed at least ten times. The chain joins TRBV6-1 to TRBJ1-1, with D tentatively TRBD1 (6 bases). Germline V CDR1 and CDR2: MNHNS, SASEGT. The CDR3 contains 14 residues. V lost 7 bases, J lost 5 bases, and 17 bases lay in between. The CDR3 sequence is CASTLAGAKTEAFF. As DNA, the CDR3 is TGTGCCAGCACCCTCGCGGGGGCAAAGACTGAAGCTTTCTTT.

This clonotype occurred a few times. The chain uses TRBV6-5 and TRBJ2-2; D uncertain. Trimming took off 6 bases at V and 2 bases at J, with 13 bases between the two ends. Germline V CDR1 and CDR2: MNHEY, SVGAGI. This CDR3 is built from 15 residues. The CDR3: CASSYNRVNTGELFF. The CDR3 DNA reads as TGTGCCAGCAGCTACAACAGAGTCAACACCGGGGAGCTGTTTTTT.

This clonotype was recorded a few times. The chain carries TRBV11-2 and TRBJ2-3, with a weak D call TRBD2 (5 bases). The ends were cut back, 7 bases at V and 2 bases at J, with 13 bases in the middle. Germline assignment: CDR1 SGHAT and CDR2 FQNNGV. The CDR3 runs 14 residues. CDR3 sequence (DNA): TGTGCCAGCACCCCTGGGGAGTACACAGATACGCAGTATTTT. Translation: CASTPGEYTDTQYF.

This clonotype was counted a few times. The chain employs TRBV7-6 and TRBJ2-3, with 12 bases matching TRBD2. The ends lost 5 bases at V and 6 bases at J; junction bases unmatched: 9. The CDR3 is 16 residues long. Germline CDR1 and CDR2: SGHVS and FNYEAQ. In nucleotides, the CDR3 is TGTGCCAGCAGCATCCTAGCGGGGGGGGATACGGATACGCAGTATTTT. As protein: CASSILAGGDTDTQYF.